This T cell receptor beta chain came from a study of immune evolution from preneoplasia to lung adenocarcinoma. Whole-study results and caveats: Normal lung had the highest top T cell clone frequencies.

Histologic diagnosis was independently verified by two lung pathologists. After pathologic assessment, macro-dissection selected premalignant or tumor cells for extraction. Remarks on this clone: Its antigen is still unknown.

This table comes from immunoSEQ multiplex PCR, and its TCRdb copy is limited to in-frame clones, with some not included. This sample carries several thousand clones, roughly 79% of them seen once, and the ten largest clones take under 7.5%. The sequenced sample consisted of FFPE minimally invasive lung adenocarcinoma tissue. The receptor's source is a person aged 55-80 years with lung adenocarcinoma.

The CDR3 sequence is CASSASGYTEAFF. CDR3 DNA sequence: TGTGCCAGCAGCGCCTCAGGGTACACTGAAGCTTTCTTT. The chain uses TRBV5-6 and TRBJ1-1; weak D call: TRBD1 (5 bases). The CDR3 extends over 13 amino acids. V was shortened by 4 bases and J by 3 bases, with 10 bases between the two germline ends. Germline V lookup: CDR1 SGHDT, CDR2 YYEEEE.